This T cell receptor (beta chain) was recovered during a study of shared clonotypes between healthy human individuals. Study-level findings and limits: Generation probabilities were higher for clonotypes shared across all four sorted-subset donors than for unshared ones. Blood alone was sampled, and tissue repertoires likely differ.

Naive CD8 cells were CD45RO-negative, positively selected for CCR7, excluding terminally differentiated effector memory CD45RA+ cells. Clones were sequenced by immunoSEQ multiplex PCR, and TCRdb holds only the in-frame ones, with some missing. The sample lists more than 2 million clones; about 95% were seen once. The CDR3 has 15 residues. V was pared by 0 bases and J by 3 bases, with 12 bases between. The germline CDR1 and CDR2 sequences are LGHNA and YSLEER. This clone has a single count. What it recognizes is unknown. The receptor was derived from a man younger than 35 in good health. What was sequenced was naive CD8+ T cells sorted from blood. This chain connects TRBV4-3 to TRBJ2-7, with D unclear. CDR3 bases: TGCGCCAGCAGCCAAGATCAGGCGCTTTACTACGAGCAGTACTTC. Translating it yields CASSQDQALYYEQYF.